Presented here are 30 T cell receptor beta chains from one specimen sequenced in a study of blood T cell repertoires in COVID-19. Generated by immunoSEQ multiplex PCR, the TCRdb table keeps only in-frame clones and is missing some. The sample carries hundreds of thousands of clones, 70% to 90% recorded once. The specimen was PBMCs or T cells enriched from blood (not recorded which). The receptor source for this set is a man between 50 and 59 years old who had been exposed to COVID-19.

CDR3: CASRQGGSYEQYF. CDR3 in DNA: TGTGCCAGCAGACAGGGGGGCTCCTACGAGCAGTACTTC. This sequence joins TRBV28 and TRBJ2-7, with 8 positions matching TRBD1. The CDR3 has 13 residues. V shed 6 bases and J 0 bases; nucleotides not matched to a gene: 1. Germline V gene data show CDR1 as MDHEN and CDR2 as SYDVKM.

The chain employs TRBV29-1 and TRBJ2-2; TRBD1 matches 8 bases. Per the germline V gene, CDR1 is SQVTM and CDR2 is ANQGSEA. The CDR3 has 13 amino acids. V lost 7 bases, J lost 7 bases, and 8 bases stayed unmatched. CDR3 in amino acids: CSAEQGVGGELFF. Here the CDR3 DNA reads TGCAGCGCAGAACAGGGGGTCGGCGGGGAGCTGTTTTTT.

The rearrangement joins TRBV21-1 to TRBJ1-5; TRBD1, the table's D call, lacks a check against the DNA. TRBV21-1 is a recognized pseudogene. The CDR3 spans 14 residues. The CDR3 region has the DNA TGTGCCAGCAGCAAACCCCAGGTGGAACAGCCCCAGCATTTT. The encoded protein is CASSKPQVEQPQHF.

The chain joins TRBV9 to TRBJ2-2, with a weak D call TRBD2 (5 bases). Germline V CDR1 and CDR2: SGDLS, YYNGEE. CDR3 size: 16 residues. V gave up 5 bases and J gave up 0 bases, with 14 bases separating them. The chain's CDR3 is CASREGLTANTGELFF. CDR3 DNA sequence: TGTGCCAGCAGAGAAGGACTGACGGCGAACACCGGGGAGCTGTTTTTT.

The chain carries TRBV5-6 and TRBJ1-1, with unresolved D. The V end lost 4 bases, the J end lost 2 bases, and 15 bases lay between the germline ends. The CDR3 length is 15 residues. The V gene's germline CDR1 is SGHDT and CDR2 YYEEEE. This CDR3 reads CASSSLGNLNTEAFF. CDR3 in DNA: TGTGCCAGCAGCAGCCTCGGGAATCTTAACACTGAAGCTTTCTTT.

This chain links TRBV19 with TRBJ1-2, with 7 bases lining up with TRBD1. The V and J ends lost 6 bases and 2 bases, in that order; junction bases with no gene match: 3. Germline V lookup: CDR1 LNHDA, CDR2 SQIVND (reference sequence). The CDR3 totals 13 residues. The CDR3 sequence: CASRPQGNYGYTF. The CDR3 bases are TGTGCCAGTAGACCACAGGGGAACTATGGCTACACCTTC. Complete variable domain (other parts from reference TRBV19 and TRBJ1-2): DGGITQSPKYLFRKEGQNVTLSCEQNLNHDAMYWYRQDPGQGLRLIYYSQIVNDFQKGDIAEGYSVSREKKESFPLTVTSAQKNPTAFYLCASRPQGNYGYTFGSGTRLTVV.

V and J are TRBV6-1 and TRBJ2-3, with 9 nucleotides matching TRBD2. Germline V gene lookup returns CDR1 MNHNS and CDR2 SASEGT. The CDR3 totals 17 residues. V shed 3 bases and J 0 bases; nucleotides not matched to a gene: 7. Here the CDR3 reads CASSDTSGRFSTDTQYF. CDR3 DNA: TGTGCCAGCAGTGATACGAGCGGGAGGTTTAGCACAGATACGCAGTATTTT.

The V and J genes are TRBV4-2 and TRBJ2-1, with 11 bases matching TRBD2. With V trimmed by 1 base and J by 7 bases, 3 bases remained unmatched. Germline CDR1 and CDR2: LGHNA and YNFKEQ. CDR3 length: 15 amino acids. CDR3 loop: CASSQVVAGGNEQFF. CDR3 DNA sequence: TGTGCCAGCAGCCAAGTCGTAGCGGGAGGGAATGAGCAGTTCTTC.

The chain couples TRBV30 to TRBJ1-3; no reliable D call. Germline CDR1 is GTSNPN and CDR2 is SVGIG (reference sequence). Trimming took 1 base from V and 4 from J, leaving 8 bases between them. The CDR3 totals 13 residues. The CDR3 sequence: CAWSGVAGNTIYF. The CDR3 coding sequence is TGTGCCTGGAGTGGGGTAGCAGGAAACACCATATATTTT.

The chain couples TRBV11-2 to TRBJ2-5; 7 bases map to TRBD2. CDR3 size: 19 residues. Germline V gene data show CDR1 as SGHAT and CDR2 as FQNNGV. Trimming removed 5 bases from V and 4 bases from J; junction bases left unmatched: 22. CDR3 DNA: TGTGCCAGCAGCGTAACCCTCTTGTTCGGCGGGGAGGGTGGAGAGACCCAGTACTTC. This sequence encodes CASSVTLLFGGEGGETQYF.

The chain links TRBV24-1 to TRBJ1-2, with 7 bases identical to TRBD1. Germline V gives CDR1 KGHDR, CDR2 SFDVKD. With 4 bases clipped from V and 8 bases from J, the junction kept 3 bases outside the gene matches. There are 12 residues in the CDR3. In DNA form, the CDR3 reads TGTGCCACCAGTGAAGGGGGCGTAGGCTACACCTTC. Translation: CATSEGGVGYTF.

The chain couples TRBV10-3 to TRBJ1-1, with 8 nucleotides matching TRBD1. V trimming: 10 bases; J trimming: 1 base; junction bases outside the gene matches: 2. The CDR3 sequence is 12 residues long. CDR1 and CDR2 from the germline V gene are ENHRY and SYGVKD. The CDR3 DNA is TGTGCCACCGGACAGGGGAACACTGAAGCTTTCTTT. Translation gives CATGQGNTEAFF.

The gene calls are TRBV29-1 and TRBJ2-3, with 14 nucleotides matching TRBD2. After removal of 3 bases from V and 10 bases from J, the junction contained 12 bases not matched to a gene. Looked up from germline, CDR1 is SQVTM and CDR2 is ANQGSEA. The CDR3 runs 16 residues. This CDR3 reads CSVELGLAGVRQAQYF. As DNA, the CDR3 is TGCAGCGTTGAGTTGGGACTAGCGGGAGTACGTCAGGCGCAGTATTTT.

The genes are TRBV7-2 and TRBJ2-7; 7 bases match TRBD1. V lost 6 bases and J lost 4; bases outside the gene matches: 6. There are 13 residues in the CDR3. The germline gives CDR1 SGHTA, CDR2 FQGNSA. CDR3 bases: TGTGCCAGCAGTCAGACAGGGTGGTACGAGCAGTACTTC. It translates to CASSQTGWYEQYF.

This sequence joins TRBV5-1 and TRBJ2-5; TRBD2 matches at 8 bases. The germline V gene has CDR1 SGHRS and CDR2 YFSETQ. V lost 5 bases and J lost 5; bases outside the gene matches: 5. The CDR3 contains 13 residues. CDR3 residues: CASSPTGGETQYF. CDR3 bases: TGCGCCAGCAGTCCTACGGGGGGGGAGACCCAGTACTTC.

The rearrangement links TRBV9 to TRBJ2-1; TRBD2 matches 13 bases. V was clipped by 4 bases and J by 9 bases; unmatched bases: 13. The CDR3 is made up of 17 amino acids. Germline values: CDR1 SGDLS, CDR2 YYNGEE. CDR3 sequence: CASSPRLAGGLLGEQFF. The CDR3 coding sequence is TGTGCCAGCAGCCCGAGACTAGCGGGAGGTCTACTTGGTGAGCAGTTCTTC.

J is TRBJ2-3 and V is TRBV2; maybe TRBD1 (6 bases). This CDR3 is 14 amino acids long. V dropped 4 bases and J dropped 5 bases, with 13 bases sitting between them. CDR1 and CDR2 (germline): SNHLY, FYNNEI. The CDR3 region has the DNA TGTGCCAGCAGTGGCAGGGGTTTTGGAGATACGCAGTATTTT. Translation gives CASSGRGFGDTQYF.

Only a few counts were recorded for this clone. The chain links TRBV4-1 to TRBJ1-1; unclear D gene. The germline CDR1 and CDR2 sequences are MGHRA and YSYEKL. This CDR3 contains 13 residues. Trimming shortened V by 3 bases and J by 4 bases, and 9 bases separated the two germline ends. The CDR3 sequence is CASSHRLLTEAFF. CDR3 coding DNA: TGCGCCAGCAGCCATCGGTTACTCACTGAAGCTTTCTTT.

The V and J genes are TRBV2 and TRBJ1-6; no clear D gene. With 0 bases removed from V and 7 bases from J, the gap between germline ends came to 7 bases. The germline V gene encodes CDR1 SNHLY and CDR2 FYNNEI. CDR3 length equals 14 residues. The CDR3 sequence is CASSEAYGNSPLHF. The CDR3 DNA reads TGTGCCAGCAGTGAAGCGTACGGGAATTCACCCCTCCACTTT. Based on the CDR3 plus reference TRBV2 and TRBJ1-6, the full variable domain is EPEVTQTPSHQVTQMGQEVILRCVPISNHLYFYWYRQILGQKVEFLVSFYNNEISEKSEIFDDQFSVERPDGSNFTLKIRSTKLEDSAMYFCASSEAYGNSPLHFGNGTRLTVT.

V gene TRBV29-1 combines with J gene TRBJ1-3, with D uncertain. V was clipped by 3 bases and J by 2 bases, with 11 bases between them. This CDR3 comprises 14 residues. Germline V gene lookup returns CDR1 SQVTM and CDR2 ANQGSEA. CDR3 in amino acids: CSVDILTPGNTIYF. In DNA, the CDR3 is TGCAGCGTTGATATCTTGACACCTGGAAACACCATATATTTT.

The chain uses TRBV25-1 and TRBJ1-6; possible D gene TRBD1, 6 bases. Germline V gene sequence: CDR1 MGHDK, CDR2 SYGVNS. Trimming took 3 bases from V and 3 from J, leaving 9 bases between them. There are 15 residues in the CDR3. CDR3 nucleotides: TGTGCCAGCAGTGACCAGACAGGCTATAATTCACCCCTCCACTTT. This sequence encodes CASSDQTGYNSPLHF. The full variable domain, rest sourced from reference TRBV25-1 and TRBJ1-6, is EADIYQTPRYLVIGTGKKITLECSQTMGHDKMYWYQQDPGMELHLIHYSYGVNSTEKGDLSSESTVSRIRTEHFPLTLESARPSHTSQYLCASSDQTGYNSPLHFGNGTRLTVT.

Only one count was recorded for this clone. J is TRBJ2-2 and V is TRBV11-3, with 11 positions matching TRBD2. The CDR3 runs 16 residues. In germline, CDR1 is SGHNT, CDR2 YENEEA. The V segment lost 3 bases and the J segment 5 bases; nucleotides outside the gene matches: 5. The CDR3 protein is CASSFSGRAGTGELFF. CDR3 coding DNA: TGTGCCAGCAGCTTTAGCGGGAGGGCCGGGACCGGGGAGCTGTTTTTT.

V usage is TRBV2 and J usage is TRBJ2-7; TRBD1 aligns across 8 bases. V lost 6 bases, J lost 7 bases, and 14 bases stayed unmatched. The CDR3 loop spans 15 amino acids. Germline V gene sequence: CDR1 SNHLY, CDR2 FYNNEI. CDR3 bases: TGTGCCAGCAGCACGGACAGGGAGGCTTTGGGGGAGCAGTACTTC. Its protein is CASSTDREALGEQYF.

V gene TRBV7-3 combines with J gene TRBJ2-1; 8 bases are shared with TRBD1. The CDR3 has 15 amino acids. Germline values: CDR1 SGHTA, CDR2 FQGTGA. The V and J ends lost 3 bases and 4 bases, in that order; junction bases with no gene match: 5. CDR3 sequence: CASSFQGAYYNEQFF. CDR3 nucleotides: TGTGCCAGCAGCTTCCAGGGGGCATATTACAATGAGCAGTTCTTC.

This CDR3 is CATKQWHTVNYGYTF. The CDR3 DNA reads TGTGCCACCAAGCAGTGGCACACAGTAAACTATGGCTACACCTTC. V is TRBV2 and J is TRBJ1-2; unclear D gene. V gave up 10 bases and J gave up 2 bases, with 20 bases separating them. This CDR3 is 15 amino acids long. The germline CDR1 and CDR2 sequences are SNHLY and FYNNEI.

The genes are TRBV3-1 (or the pseudogene TRBV3-2) and TRBJ2-5; tentative D call: TRBD1 (5 bases). The CDR3 sequence is 13 residues long. Germline loops: CDR1 LGHDT, CDR2 YNNKEL (reference sequence). Trimming left V 4 bases short and J 1 base short, with 7 bases between. The CDR3 loop reads CASSRGFQETQYF. The CDR3 coding sequence is TGTGCCAGCAGCCGGGGCTTCCAAGAGACCCAGTACTTC.

The rearrangement links TRBV28 to TRBJ1-2, with 8 bases fitting TRBD1. This CDR3 contains 14 residues. Germline V lookup: CDR1 MDHEN, CDR2 SYDVKM. V lost 3 bases and J lost 3; bases outside the gene matches: 3. The CDR3 nucleotides are TGTGCCAGCAGTTTCCCGGGACAGGACTATGGCTACACCTTC. As protein: CASSFPGQDYGYTF.

The chain recombines TRBV9 with TRBJ2-4, with TRBD2 as a possible D gene (5 bases). CDR3 size: 14 residues. CDR1 is SGDLS, CDR2 YYNGEE, per germline. The ends were cut back, 3 bases at V and 6 bases at J, with 13 bases in the middle. The CDR3: CASSGGSPLNIQYF. The CDR3 DNA sequence: TGTGCCAGCAGCGGAGGGTCCCCCTTAAACATTCAGTACTTC.

This rearrangement joins TRBV7-2 to TRBJ2-7, with D possibly TRBD2 on 6 matching bases. V dropped 5 bases and J dropped 6 bases, with 17 bases sitting between them. CDR3 size: 14 residues. Germline-derived CDR1 and CDR2 are SGHTA and FQGNSA. DNA of the CDR3: TGTGCCAGCAGCAACTATAACCCCGGGGGCGAGCAGTACTTC. Protein product: CASSNYNPGGEQYF.

The chain recombines TRBV7-9 with TRBJ2-3; 7 bases line up with TRBD2. Germline assignment: CDR1 SEHNR and CDR2 FQNEAQ (reference sequence). The CDR3 is made up of 13 amino acids. The V and J ends lost 5 bases and 11 bases, in that order; junction bases with no gene match: 10. CDR3 residues: CASSDHGGSLQYF. The DNA of the CDR3 is TGTGCCAGCAGCGACCACGGCGGGAGTTTGCAGTATTTT. Full variable domain (missing parts from reference TRBV7-9 and TRBJ2-3): DTGVSQNPRHKITKRGQNVTFRCDPISEHNRLYWYRQTLGQGPEFLTYFQNEAQLEKSRLLSDRFSAERPKGSFSTLEIQRTEQGDSAMYLCASSDHGGSLQYFGPGTRLTVL.